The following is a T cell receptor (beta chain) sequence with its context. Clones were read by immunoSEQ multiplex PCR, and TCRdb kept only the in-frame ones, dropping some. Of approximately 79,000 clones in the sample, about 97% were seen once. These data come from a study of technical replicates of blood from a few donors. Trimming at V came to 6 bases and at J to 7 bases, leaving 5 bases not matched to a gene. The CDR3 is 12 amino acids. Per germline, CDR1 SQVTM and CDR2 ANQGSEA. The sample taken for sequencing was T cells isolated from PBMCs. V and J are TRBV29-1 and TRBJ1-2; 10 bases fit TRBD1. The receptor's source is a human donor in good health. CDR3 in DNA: TGCAGCGTGCTAGGACAGGGGGGTGGCTACACCTTC. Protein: CSVLGQGGGYTF. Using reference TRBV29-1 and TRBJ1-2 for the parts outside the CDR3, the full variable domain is SAVISQKPSRDICQRGTSLTIQCQVDSQVTMMFWYRQQPGQSLTLIATANQGSEATYESGFVIDKFPISRPNLTFSTLTVSNMSPEDSSIYLCSVLGQGGGYTFGSGTRLTVV.